These 3 T cell receptor beta chains were all obtained from the same sample, sequenced in a study of post-analysis software for immune sequencing data. Incorporated into the TCR beta cDNA libraries were unique molecular identifiers, which served to reduce PCR and sequencing biases. TCRdb used MiXCR to reprocess the PCR reads, holding one entry per CDR3 protein. The sample includes 350,000 to 500,000 distinct CDR3 sequences, more than 30% of them seen just once. Their specific antigens are unknown. General observations from the study: About five TRBV segments, including TRBV5-6, TRBV5-1 and TRBV20-1, were more frequent in patients than controls.

Sequenced input: blood. The receptors here all came from a girl aged 2-10 years with multiple sclerosis.

This clonotype was counted only a few times. The chain couples TRBV7-2 to TRBJ1-5, with 7 bases matching TRBD1. Trimming removed 5 bases from V and 0 bases from J; junction bases left unmatched: 7. The CDR3 loop spans 16 amino acids. Germline lookup yields CDR1 SGHTA and CDR2 FQGNSA. The CDR3 loop is CASSPQGHYSNQPQHF. The CDR3 DNA reads as TGTGCCAGCAGCCCACAGGGGCACTATAGCAATCAGCCCCAGCATTTT.

This clonotype was found many times. This chain uses TRBV14 with TRBJ1-2; D may be TRBD1 (6 bases). This CDR3 contains 15 residues. Trimming shortened V by 2 bases and J by 4 bases, and 14 bases separated the two germline ends. From germline, CDR1 is SGHDN and CDR2 FVKESK. CDR3 bases: TGTGCCAGCAGCCAAAGGGCGGACAGACCCTATGGCTACACCTTC. The encoded protein is CASSQRADRPYGYTF.

This clonotype came up a few times. This chain connects TRBV20-1 to TRBJ2-1, with D possibly matching TRBD2 (6 bases). CDR1 is DFQATT and CDR2 is SNEGSKA in the germline V gene (reference sequence). The CDR3 is made up of 12 amino acids. V lost 5 bases, J lost 12 bases, and 17 bases lay in between. The CDR3 DNA reads TGCAGTGCTGGCGGGGAGGAAATGACGCAGTTCTTC. This sequence encodes CSAGGEEMTQFF.